Below are 5 T cell receptor beta chains sequenced from a single sample in a study of brain T cells in children with intractable seizures (dated by TCRdb to the early 2020s). Taken with the paper, the label for time point translates to: resected brain tissue, or blood drawn just prior to surgery. Library prep was done by the immunoSEQ multiplex PCR assay. TCRdb took this table from immuneACCESS and kept in-frame rearrangements with V and J called. Such tables lack part of the clones; where checked against another copy, unresolved V genes explain under half of the gap, and the rest is unexplained. This sample lists 65,000 to 85,000 clones; approximately 94% were detected once. The ten largest clones add up to roughly 1.4% of the sample. The sample in question was peripheral blood, obtained at surgery. These receptors were obtained from a boy less than two years old with tuberous sclerosis and intractable seizures.

This chain joins TRBV6-1 and TRBJ2-7; 7 bases align to TRBD2. CDR3 size: 15 residues. The ends lost 3 bases at V and 5 bases at J; junction bases unmatched: 10. Germline V gene sequence: CDR1 MNHNS, CDR2 SASEGT. CDR3: CASSEGGGLFDEQYF. The DNA of the CDR3 is TGTGCCAGCAGTGAGGGGGGGGGTTTGTTCGACGAGCAGTACTTC.

This rearrangement joins TRBV5-1 to TRBJ1-1, with D possibly being TRBD1 (5 bases). Germline loops: CDR1 SGHRS, CDR2 YFSETQ. V was trimmed by 0 bases and J by 2 bases, leaving 11 bases between them. The CDR3 length is 15 residues. The CDR3 nucleotides are TGCGCCAGCAGCTTGGAGGGGAGGGGAAACACTGAAGCTTTCTTT. Its protein is CASSLEGRGNTEAFF.

This sequence joins TRBV29-1 and TRBJ2-7; D remains unclear. Looked up from germline, CDR1 is SQVTM and CDR2 is ANQGSEA. V dropped 0 bases and J dropped 3 bases, with 9 bases sitting between them. The CDR3 is 13 amino acids. CDR3 amino acids: CSVEDATNYEQYF. DNA for the CDR3: TGCAGCGTTGAAGACGCTACAAACTACGAGCAGTACTTC.

V gene TRBV10-3 combines with J gene TRBJ2-7; 11 bases map to TRBD1. Germline V gene lookup returns CDR1 ENHRY and CDR2 SYGVKD. The CDR3 loop spans 15 amino acids. Germline trimming cut 2 bases from V and 7 bases from J; bases unmatched to any gene: 7. In DNA, the CDR3 is TGTGCCATCAGTGAGCCGGGACAGGGGGTCCGGGAGCAGTACTTC. It specifies CAISEPGQGVREQYF.

This chain uses TRBV7-2 with TRBJ2-3; D could derive from TRBD1 or TRBD2 (5 bases each). Germline V gene lookup returns CDR1 SGHTA and CDR2 FQGNSA. This CDR3 spans 17 amino acids. Deletions cut 5 bases from V and 2 bases from J, with 20 bases between. The CDR3 spells CASSNSPGTGFTDTQYF. CDR3 sequence (DNA): TGTGCCAGCAGCAACAGCCCCGGGACGGGATTCACAGATACGCAGTATTTT.